The TCR beta chain described here comes from a study of shared clonotypes between healthy human individuals. On the study more broadly: Serving as donors were two women and three men, whose ages spanned 18 to 49. Study results and limitations: Only blood samples were collected, and tissue repertoires likely differ.

The CDR3 runs to 13 residues. V gave up 2 bases and J gave up 5 bases, with 9 bases separating them. Germline V gives CDR1 SGHTA, CDR2 FQGTGA. Several immunoSEQ 96-well plates shared each subset's DNA, each plate a replicate. Assay used: immunoSEQ multiplex PCR; TCRdb lists only in-frame clones, some missing. The top ten hold roughly 0.34% of the sample, which has 2 million to 2.5 million clones, 85% to 95% seen once. Comment on this clone: Its antigen is as yet unknown.

This receptor was obtained from a man between 18 and 35 years old in good health. Some clones in this sample may be carry-over from other donors' samples. Material for sequencing was naive CD4+ T cells from PBMCs. The subset: CD45RA+ positively selected. The chain is built from TRBV7-3 and TRBJ2-5; D is undetermined. The CDR3 loop is CASSLEALETQYF. CDR3 sequence (DNA): TGTGCCAGCAGCTTAGAAGCATTGGAGACCCAGTACTTC.